The 27 T cell receptor beta chains below all came from one sample that was sequenced in a study of beta chain features in type 1 diabetes. General study results and limits: For Type 1 diabetes patients, all four CD4+ subsets carried TCRB CDR3s that were moderately but significantly shorter.

No antigens are known for them. Investigators reverse transcribed all isolated RNA, so they sequenced expressed TCRB transcripts. Clones were sequenced by immunoSEQ multiplex PCR, and TCRdb holds only the in-frame ones, with some missing. The table shows about 700,000 clones, with 13% occurring only once. Sequencing input: naive CD4+ T cells from blood. Every receptor here comes from a man in his late teens or twenties with type 1 diabetes.

The chain employs TRBV19 and TRBJ2-2; the D gene is possibly TRBD1 (6 bases). CDR3 length equals 16 residues. From germline, CDR1 is LNHDA and CDR2 SQIVND (reference sequence). V shed 5 bases and J shed 1 base, with 14 bases lying between them. As DNA, the CDR3 is TGTGCCAGTAGTCCCACCGGGACACTGAACACCGGGGAGCTGTTTTTT. It codes for CASSPTGTLNTGELFF.

This clone has more than one count but fewer than ten. The chain links TRBV5-1 to TRBJ2-3, with D unclear. CDR1 is SGHRS, CDR2 YFSETQ, per germline. The CDR3 totals 14 residues. Trimming left V 0 bases short and J 4 bases short, with 9 bases between. CDR3 nucleotides: TGCGCCAGCAGCTTGGCGCAGGATGCAGATACGCAGTATTTT. This gives the protein CASSLAQDADTQYF.

The sample holds a few counts of this clone. The chain recombines TRBV27 with TRBJ2-6; D ambiguous. The CDR3 totals 14 residues. Germline assignment: CDR1 MNHEY and CDR2 SMNVEV (reference sequence). V was cut by 3 bases and J by 1 base, with 4 bases left in between. The CDR3 region is CASSFTSGANVLTF. The CDR3 region has the DNA TGTGCCAGCAGTTTCACGTCTGGGGCCAACGTCCTGACTTTC.

The chain employs TRBV14 and TRBJ2-6; D is ambiguous. Germline CDR1 SGHDN, CDR2 FVKESK. V lost 4 bases and J 1 base, leaving 17 bases between the germline ends. The CDR3 is made up of 18 amino acids. The CDR3 region is CASSRTPRVGSGANVLTF. CDR3 nucleotides: TGTGCCAGCAGCCGCACACCCCGGGTCGGGTCTGGGGCCAACGTCCTGACTTTC.

J is TRBJ1-2 and V is TRBV4-2; tentative D call: TRBD1 (5 bases). The V gene lost 0 bases and the J gene lost 3 bases, with 8 bases spanning the gap. Germline CDR1 is LGHNA and CDR2 is YNFKEQ. This CDR3 has 14 amino acids. In DNA form, the CDR3 reads TGTGCCAGCAGCCAAGACAGGGTGGACTATGGCTACACCTTC. Its protein is CASSQDRVDYGYTF.

This CDR3 is CAISDAGNTGELFF. CDR3 nucleotides: TGTGCCATCAGTGATGCAGGGAACACCGGGGAGCTGTTTTTT. The V and J genes are TRBV10-3 and TRBJ2-2; no clear D. The CDR3 extends over 14 amino acids. Germline-derived CDR1 and CDR2 are ENHRY and SYGVKD. V shed 3 bases and J shed 1 base, with 6 bases lying between them.

The gene calls are TRBV29-1 and TRBJ1-6, with TRBD1 matching 7 bases. The CDR3 has 13 amino acids. J lost 10 bases, V lost 4 bases, and 7 bases had no gene match. Germline lookup yields CDR1 SQVTM and CDR2 ANQGSEA. The CDR3, as DNA: TGCAGCGTTGGAGACAGGGCGAGCTCACCCCTCCACTTT. Translated: CSVGDRASSPLHF.

A few counts support this clone. The chain couples TRBV2 to TRBJ1-1; D is possibly TRBD1 (5 bases). CDR3 length equals 14 residues. Germline CDR1 and CDR2: SNHLY and FYNNEI. Trimming left V 5 bases short and J 3 bases short, with 13 bases between. This CDR3 reads CASSYQGADTEAFF. CDR3 DNA sequence: TGTGCCAGCAGTTACCAGGGAGCGGACACTGAAGCTTTCTTT.

V and J are TRBV30 and TRBJ2-7; 12 bases match TRBD1. The germline V gene has CDR1 GTSNPN and CDR2 SVGIG (reference sequence). The ends lost 4 bases at V and 3 bases at J; junction bases unmatched: 7. The CDR3 consists of 15 residues. CDR3 sequence reads: CAWTEGTGGYYEQYF. CDR3 sequence (DNA): TGTGCCTGGACCGAGGGGACAGGGGGCTACTACGAGCAGTACTTC.

This clone was observed a few times. V gene TRBV7-9 combines with J gene TRBJ1-4; D is perhaps TRBD1 (5 bases). V dropped 7 bases and J dropped 0 bases, with 18 bases sitting between them. CDR3 length: 17 amino acids. The germline V gene has CDR1 SEHNR and CDR2 FQNEAQ (reference sequence). The DNA of the CDR3 is TGTGCCAGCACTCTAACCGCAGGGCCTGCAACTAATGAAAAACTGTTTTTT. This encodes CASTLTAGPATNEKLFF.

This chain joins TRBV14 and TRBJ1-4, with unresolved D. The CDR3 extends over 13 amino acids. Trimming pared 4 bases from V and 5 bases from J, leaving 8 bases between. CDR1 is SGHDN and CDR2 is FVKESK in the germline V gene. DNA for the CDR3: TGTGCCAGCAGCCGCGGACGGAATGAAAAACTGTTTTTT. This sequence encodes CASSRGRNEKLFF.

This clone has just a few counts. The genes are TRBV6-5 and TRBJ2-7; no clear D gene. V lost 4 bases and J lost 7, with 8 bases in between. Germline CDR1 reads MNHEY; CDR2 reads SVGAGI. CDR3 size: 11 residues. CDR3 nucleotide sequence: TGTGCCAGCAGTTCCCCCGTGGAGCAGTACTTC. Its protein is CASSSPVEQYF.

This clone was seen a few times. CDR3 sequence reads: CASSLGQALETQYF. The CDR3 bases are TGTGCCAGCAGCTTAGGACAGGCCCTTGAGACCCAGTACTTC. V and J are TRBV7-2 and TRBJ2-5, with TRBD1 as a possible D gene (6 bases). CDR3 length equals 14 residues. The V end was cut by 1 base, the J end by 5 bases, with 11 bases between. CDR1 and CDR2 (germline): SGHTA, FQGNSA. The whole variable domain, filled in from reference TRBV7-2 and TRBJ2-5, reads GAGVSQSPSNKVTEKGKDVELRCDPISGHTALYWYRQSLGQGLEFLIYFQGNSAPDKSGLPSDRFSAERTGGSVSTLTIQRTQQEDSAVYLCASSLGQALETQYFGPGTRLLVL.

This clone was seen a few times. The V and J genes are TRBV30 and TRBJ2-2; 7 nucleotides align to TRBD1. The CDR3 is made up of 14 amino acids. After removal of 3 bases from V and 3 bases from J, the junction contained 4 bases not matched to a gene. The germline V gene has CDR1 GTSNPN and CDR2 SVGIG (reference sequence). In DNA, the CDR3 is TGTGCCTGGAGACAGGGGCAGGACACCGGGGAGCTGTTTTTT. Amino acids: CAWRQGQDTGELFF. Full variable domain (rest looked up from reference TRBV30 and TRBJ2-2): SQTIHQWPATLVQPVGSPLSLECTVEGTSNPNLYWYRQAAGRGLQLLFYSVGIGQISSEVPQNLSASRPQDRQFILSSKKLLLSDSGFYLCAWRQGQDTGELFFGEGSRLTVL.

This chain uses TRBV2 with TRBJ1-2; 9 bases map to TRBD1. Trimming took 10 bases from V and 5 from J; bases not matched to a gene: 11. The germline V gene has CDR1 SNHLY and CDR2 FYNNEI. The CDR3 length is 14 residues. In DNA, the CDR3 is TGTGCCACCTCAATTCGGACAGGGGAGTATGGCTACACCTTC. Protein: CATSIRTGEYGYTF.

Notes on this clone: The sample carries other DNA sequences with the same CDR3. The chain is built from TRBV30 and TRBJ1-2, with D possibly matching TRBD1 (5 bases). V was pared by 1 base and J by 3 bases, with 6 bases between. Germline V gene data show CDR1 as GTSNPN and CDR2 as SVGIG (reference sequence). The CDR3 totals 12 residues. The CDR3 loop reads CAWSGGDYGYTF. In DNA, the CDR3 is TGTGCCTGGAGTGGGGGGGACTATGGCTACACCTTC. Variable domain in full (rest from reference TRBV30 and TRBJ1-2): SQTIHQWPATLVQPVGSPLSLECTVEGTSNPNLYWYRQAAGRGLQLLFYSVGIGQISSEVPQNLSASRPQDRQFILSSKKLLLSDSGFYLCAWSGGDYGYTFGSGTRLTVV.

About this clone: Distinct nucleotide sequences in the sample also encode this CDR3. V gene TRBV5-1 combines with J gene TRBJ2-2, with D perhaps TRBD1 (5 bases). The length of the CDR3 is 13 residues. Trimming removed 1 base from V and 4 bases from J, with 5 bases in between. Germline values: CDR1 SGHRS, CDR2 YFSETQ. CDR3 sequence reads: CASSLTGTGELFF. CDR3 DNA sequence: TGCGCCAGCAGCTTGACAGGCACCGGGGAGCTGTTTTTT.

This clone was recorded a few times. The chain recombines TRBV4-1 with TRBJ2-4, with TRBD2 identical over 8 bases. V lost 0 bases, J lost 2 bases, and 6 bases stayed unmatched. CDR1 MGHRA and CDR2 YSYEKL come from the germline V gene. The CDR3 is 17 residues long. The CDR3 bases are TGCGCCAGCAGCCAAGAAAGGGGCGGGGGGTCCAAAAACATTCAGTACTTC. Translating it yields CASSQERGGGSKNIQYF.

The CDR3 region is CASSRDSGGAAGELFF. The DNA for the CDR3 is TGTGCCAGCAGCCGTGATAGCGGGGGGGCCGCCGGGGAGCTGTTTTTT. The chain links TRBV5-4 to TRBJ2-2, with 11 bases fitting TRBD2. Germline V CDR1 and CDR2: SGHNT, YYREEE (reference sequence). The CDR3 consists of 16 residues. Trimming removed 4 bases from V and 6 bases from J; junction bases left unmatched: 8.

V gene TRBV9 combines with J gene TRBJ2-3; D may be TRBD1 or TRBD2 (7 bases each). The CDR3 extends over 17 amino acids. The ends were cut back, 3 bases at V and 3 bases at J, with 20 bases in the middle. Germline V gives CDR1 SGDLS, CDR2 YYNGEE. CDR3 in DNA: TGTGCCAGCAGCGCCAGAGGGACAGCGGGGTGGACAGATACGCAGTATTTT. Residues: CASSARGTAGWTDTQYF.

V is TRBV7-8 and J is TRBJ1-4; maybe TRBD1 (5 bases). Between the trimmed V and J ends, which lost 1 base and 5 bases, there was a span of 11 bases. The CDR3 covers 15 residues. Germline V gene data show CDR1 as SGHVS and CDR2 as FQNEAQ. CDR3 sequence: CASSLVSRGNEKLFF. CDR3 bases: TGTGCCAGCAGCTTAGTCTCTCGGGGGAATGAAAAACTGTTTTTT.

The V and J genes are TRBV4-2 and TRBJ1-5; 10 bases agree with TRBD1. J was trimmed by 3 bases and V by 1 base; bases with no gene match: 3. The CDR3 spans 16 residues. Germline V gene sequence: CDR1 LGHNA, CDR2 YNFKEQ. The CDR3 sequence is CASSQVGTGDNQPQHF. In nucleotides, the CDR3 is TGTGCCAGCAGCCAAGTAGGGACAGGGGACAATCAGCCCCAGCATTTT.

This chain joins TRBV9 and TRBJ2-7; 7 nucleotides align to TRBD1. This CDR3 comprises 14 residues. The junction had 8 bases not matched to a gene; V was cut back by 3 bases and J by 5 bases. Germline lookup yields CDR1 SGDLS and CDR2 YYNGEE. CDR3 bases: TGTGCCAGCAGCGCAAGGGACAGCTTCGACGAGCAGTACTTC. Protein sequence: CASSARDSFDEQYF.

The chain employs TRBV25-1 and TRBJ1-2, with D tentatively TRBD1 (5 bases). CDR1 and CDR2 (germline): MGHDK, SYGVNS. The CDR3 is 14 residues long. The germline V and J ends were trimmed by 1 base and 4 bases, with 10 bases remaining between them. The CDR3 loop is CASSEFGGGYGYTF. The CDR3 DNA follows: TGTGCCAGCAGTGAATTTGGGGGTGGCTATGGCTACACCTTC.

CDR3 protein: CASSHDREAFF. The CDR3 bases are TGTGCCAGCAGCCACGACAGGGAAGCTTTCTTT. The chain links TRBV11-1 to TRBJ1-1, with D perhaps TRBD1 (6 bases). The CDR3 is made up of 11 amino acids. The germline V gene encodes CDR1 SGHAT and CDR2 FQDESV (reference sequence). The V gene lost 5 bases and the J gene lost 8 bases, with 9 bases spanning the gap.

The gene calls are TRBV7-6 and TRBJ2-6; D is ambiguous. Trimming pared 0 bases from V and 0 bases from J, leaving 6 bases between. CDR1 SGHVS and CDR2 FNYEAQ come from the germline V gene. The CDR3 runs to 16 residues. CDR3 DNA sequence: TGTGCCAGCAGCTTAGCGTTAATCTCTGGGGCCAACGTCCTGACTTTC. It translates to CASSLALISGANVLTF.

This clone has just a few counts. The chain carries TRBV5-1 and TRBJ1-2, with 8 nucleotides matching TRBD1. The CDR3 is made up of 14 amino acids. Germline CDR1 SGHRS, CDR2 YFSETQ. Losses at the gene ends were 0 bases for V and 6 bases for J; bases not matched to a gene: 4. In DNA form, the CDR3 reads TGCGCCAGCAGCTTGGCCCCGACAGGGGATGGCTACACCTTC. Protein product: CASSLAPTGDGYTF.